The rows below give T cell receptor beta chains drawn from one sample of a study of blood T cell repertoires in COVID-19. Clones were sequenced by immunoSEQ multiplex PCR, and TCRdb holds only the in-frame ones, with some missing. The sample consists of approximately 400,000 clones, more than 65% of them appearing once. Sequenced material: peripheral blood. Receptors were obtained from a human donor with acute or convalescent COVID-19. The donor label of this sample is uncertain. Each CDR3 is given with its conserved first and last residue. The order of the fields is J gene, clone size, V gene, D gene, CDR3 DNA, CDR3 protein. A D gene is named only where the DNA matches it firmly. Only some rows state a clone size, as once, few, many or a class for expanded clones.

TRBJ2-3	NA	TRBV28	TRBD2	TGTGCCAGCAGAAATGAGCGGGGGGGGTACACAGATACGCAGTATTTT	CASRNERGGYTDTQYF
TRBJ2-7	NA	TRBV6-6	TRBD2	TGTGCCAGCAGTGCCCAACTAGCGGGAGGTGCCTACGAGCAGTACTTC	CASSAQLAGGAYEQYF
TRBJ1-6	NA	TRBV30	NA	TGTGCCTGGAGTGGGACTAGCTCACCCCTCCACTTT	CAWSGTSSPLHF
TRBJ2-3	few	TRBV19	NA	TGTGCCAGTAGGGGCACCGGGGGGCCAGATACGCAGTATTTT	CASRGTGGPDTQYF
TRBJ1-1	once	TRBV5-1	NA	TGCGCCAGCAGCCTGACAACAGGGACCAAAAACACTGAAGCTTTCTTT	CASSLTTGTKNTEAFF
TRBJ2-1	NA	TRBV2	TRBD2	TGTGCCAGCAGTCCAAGCGGGACTAGCGGCTACAATGAGCAGTTCTTC	CASSPSGTSGYNEQFF
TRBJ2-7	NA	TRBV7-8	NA	TGTGCCAGCAGCTTAGACGAGGTCTCAACTTACGAGCAGTACTTC	CASSLDEVSTYEQYF
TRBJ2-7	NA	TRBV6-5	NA	TGTGCCAGCAGGGCAGGGGTCGAGCAGTACTTC	CASRAGVEQYF
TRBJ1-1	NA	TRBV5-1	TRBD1	TGCGCCAGCAGCTTGTCAGGGGGCAGGGCGAGGACTACTGAAGCTTTCTTT	CASSLSGGRARTTEAFF
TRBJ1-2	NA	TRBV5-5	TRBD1	TGTGCCAGCACCCGCGGACAGGGGGCTGCCTTGGAGGGCTACACCTTC	CASTRGQGAALEGYTF
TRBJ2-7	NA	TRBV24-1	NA	TGTGCCACCAGTGATGTTAAGACAGGAACCCTTTACGAGCAGTACTTC	CATSDVKTGTLYEQYF
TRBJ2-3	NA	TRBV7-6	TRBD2	TGTGCCAGCAGCTTAGGAGGCGGGAGGTCAGATACGCAGTATTTT	CASSLGGGRSDTQYF
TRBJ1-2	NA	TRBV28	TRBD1	TGTGCCAGCACCACTACAGGGGGCGGGTTTGGCTACACCTTC	CASTTTGGGFGYTF
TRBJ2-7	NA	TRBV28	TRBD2	TGTGCCAGCAGTCCGCTGGGGGGGAAAGACGACGAGCAGTACTTC	CASSPLGGKDDEQYF
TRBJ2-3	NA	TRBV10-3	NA	TGTGCCATCAATTCGGGGGTAAGAGATACGCAGTATTTT	CAINSGVRDTQYF
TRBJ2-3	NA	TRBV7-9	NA	TGTGCCAGCAGCCAGGCACAGAGGGCAGATACGCAGTATTTT	CASSQAQRADTQYF
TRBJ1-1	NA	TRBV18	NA	TGTGCCAGCTCACCGCTCCGGACGGAGGGGGAAGCTTTCTTT	CASSPLRTEGEAFF
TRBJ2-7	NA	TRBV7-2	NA	TGTGCTTCCCGAGGGTACACGAGCGGCGAGCAGTACTTC	CASRGYTSGEQYF
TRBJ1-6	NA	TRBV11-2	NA	TGTGCCAGCAGCTTATACGTAGGACAAAATAATTCACCCCTCCACTTT	CASSLYVGQNNSPLHF
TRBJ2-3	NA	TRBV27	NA	TGTGCCAGCAGTTATTTCAAGGCGGCAGATACGCAGTATTTT	CASSYFKAADTQYF
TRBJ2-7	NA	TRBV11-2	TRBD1	TGTGCCAGCAGACAGGGGGCCCACTACGAGCAGTACTTC	CASRQGAHYEQYF
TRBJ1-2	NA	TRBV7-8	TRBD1	TGTGCCAGCAGCCCGACGGACAGGGGAGTCTATGGCTACACCTTC	CASSPTDRGVYGYTF
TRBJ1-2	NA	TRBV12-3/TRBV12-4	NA	TGTGCCAGCACCGACGTCGGGGTGAATGGCTACACCTTC	CASTDVGVNGYTF
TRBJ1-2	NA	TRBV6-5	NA	TGTGCCAGCAGTTCCCAGAGTTTTACGGGCTATGGCTACACCTTC	CASSSQSFTGYGYTF
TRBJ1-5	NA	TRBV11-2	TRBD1	TGTGCCAGCAGCCGGACAGGGGGTATGCCCCAGCATTTT	CASSRTGGMPQHF
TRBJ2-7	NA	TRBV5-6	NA	TGTGCCAGCAGCTCCGGGATTGTATCGTACGAGCAGTACTTC	CASSSGIVSYEQYF
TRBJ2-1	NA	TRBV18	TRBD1	TGTGCCAGCTCGCCCGGGACAGGGCAACGCAATGAGCAGTTCTTC	CASSPGTGQRNEQFF
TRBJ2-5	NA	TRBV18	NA	TGTGCCAGCTCACCACGGGACTTACAAGAGACCCAGTACTTC	CASSPRDLQETQYF
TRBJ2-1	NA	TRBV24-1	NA	TGTGCCACCAGTCCGCAGGGTAGGAATGAGCAGTTCTTC	CATSPQGRNEQFF
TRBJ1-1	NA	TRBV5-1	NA	TGCGCCAGCAGCTGGACCCCGGGTGGGGGCCTTACTGAAGCTTTCTTT	CASSWTPGGGLTEAFF
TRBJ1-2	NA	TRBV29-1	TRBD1	TGCAGCGCCGAACAGGGGTCTTACGGCTACACCTTC	CSAEQGSYGYTF
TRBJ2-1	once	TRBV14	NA	TGTGCCAGCAGCCCACAGGTTTACAATGAGCAGTTCTTC	CASSPQVYNEQFF
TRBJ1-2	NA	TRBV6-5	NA	TGTGCCAGCAGGACGCGGTGGCAGATAGACTATGGCTACACCTTC	CASRTRWQIDYGYTF
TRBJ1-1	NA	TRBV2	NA	TGTGCCAGCAGGCTCGGGCGGGGCCCTGAGAACACTGAAGCTTTCTTT	CASRLGRGPENTEAFF
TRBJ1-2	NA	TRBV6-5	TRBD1	TGTGCCAGCAGTCTACAGGGGGCGTCCTATGGCTACACCTTC	CASSLQGASYGYTF
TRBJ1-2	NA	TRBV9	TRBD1	TGTGCCAGCAGCTCCCAGACAGGGAGCTATGGCTACACCTTC	CASSSQTGSYGYTF
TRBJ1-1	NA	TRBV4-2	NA	TGTGCCAGCAGCCTTATAGGGGTGAACACTGAAGCTTTCTTT	CASSLIGVNTEAFF
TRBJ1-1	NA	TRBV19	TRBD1	TGTGCCAGTAGACAGGACAGGGGCACTGAAGCTTTCTTT	CASRQDRGTEAFF
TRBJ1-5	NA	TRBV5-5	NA	TGTGCCAGCAGCTTCTCCGGACATGAGTTTTCGGGCAATCAGCCCCAGCATTTT	CASSFSGHEFSGNQPQHF
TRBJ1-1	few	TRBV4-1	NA	TGCGCCAGCAGCCAAGCAATCTCTCAACTGGTCATGAACACTGAAGCTTTCTTT	CASSQAISQLVMNTEAFF
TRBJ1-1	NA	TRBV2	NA	TGTGCCAGTCGGGGGGGGTCCTTGAACACTGAAGCTTTCTTT	CASRGGSLNTEAFF
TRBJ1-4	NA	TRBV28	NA	TGTGCCAGCGCCTCCCTAACCCCCGGGGGAAAACTGTTTTTT	CASASLTPGGKLFF
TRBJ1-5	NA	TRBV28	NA	TGTGCCAGCGAGGGGGTAAGGGGAAATCAGCCCCAGCATTTT	CASEGVRGNQPQHF
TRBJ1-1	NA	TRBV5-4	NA	TGTGCCAGCAGGCTTGCAGGGGTAAACACTGAAGCTTTCTTT	CASRLAGVNTEAFF
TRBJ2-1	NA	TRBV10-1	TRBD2	TGCGCCAGCAGTGAGTCGAGCGGGAGGAACTCTGAGCAGTTCTTC	CASSESSGRNSEQFF
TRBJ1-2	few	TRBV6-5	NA	TGTGCCGGTAAACCGGGGATCCAGTATAACTATGGCTACACCTTC	CAGKPGIQYNYGYTF
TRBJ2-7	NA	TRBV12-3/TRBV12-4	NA	TGTGCCAGCAGACAATCGACAACCAGTGAGCAGTACTTC	CASRQSTTSEQYF
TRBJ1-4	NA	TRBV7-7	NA	TGTGCCAGCAGCCCCCGGCCGGGGGAGGGGAGGTGGGAAAAACTGTTTTTT	CASSPRPGEGRWEKLFF
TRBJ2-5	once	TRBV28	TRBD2	TGTGCCAGCAGTTTCGCGGGGGGGGCCCAAGAGACCCAGTACTTC	CASSFAGGAQETQYF
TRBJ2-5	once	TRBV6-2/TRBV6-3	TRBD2	TGTGCCAGCAGTTACTCGAAGGGACTAGCGGGCATCCAATCCCAAGAGACCCAGTACTTC	CASSYSKGLAGIQSQETQYF
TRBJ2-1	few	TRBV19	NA	TGTGCCAGTAGTACCCTCCCCGTTGAACCCCGGAGTGAGCAGTTCTTC	CASSTLPVEPRSEQFF
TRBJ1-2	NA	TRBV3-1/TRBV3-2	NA	TGTGCCAGCAGCCCAGCCCTCCGAATTGGAGAGAACTATGGCTACACCTTC	CASSPALRIGENYGYTF
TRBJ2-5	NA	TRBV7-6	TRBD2	TGTGCCAGCAGCCGGGGGGGGGCAGGTCAAGAGACCCAGTACTTC	CASSRGGAGQETQYF
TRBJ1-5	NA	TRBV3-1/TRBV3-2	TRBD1	TGTGCCAGCAGCCAGGGATACAGGGGATCAGGACAGCCCCAGCATTTT	CASSQGYRGSGQPQHF
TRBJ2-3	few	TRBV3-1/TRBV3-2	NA	TGTGCCAGCAGCCAAGAGCACAGGATTACAGATACGCAGTATTTT	CASSQEHRITDTQYF
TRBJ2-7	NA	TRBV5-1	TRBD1	TGCGCCAGCAGCTTGTCTGGGACAGCCTATTCCTACGAGCAGTACTTC	CASSLSGTAYSYEQYF
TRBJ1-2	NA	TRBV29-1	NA	TGCAGCGTTGAAGATCGAGGCTATGGCTACACCTTC	CSVEDRGYGYTF
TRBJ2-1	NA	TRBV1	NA	TGCACCAGCAGCCAAGGACGACTAGCGGGGGATCCCCCGGGAGGTGAGCAGTTCTTC	CTSSQGRLAGDPPGGEQFF
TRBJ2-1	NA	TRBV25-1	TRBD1	TGTGCCAGCAGTGGGGTAGACAGGGGTATATATGAGCAGTTCTTC	CASSGVDRGIYEQFF